Below are 14 T cell receptor beta chains sequenced from a single sample in a study of technical replicates of blood from a handful of donors. Here immunoSEQ multiplex PCR was the method, and the copy in TCRdb shows in-frame clones only, minus some. The sample carries roughly 70,000 clones, about 92% recorded once. Input material: T cells isolated from PBMCs. The receptors come from a human donor in good health.

J is TRBJ2-3 and V is TRBV10-2, with 8 bases aligning to TRBD2. V shed 2 bases and J 8 bases; nucleotides not matched to a gene: 18. Germline V gene lookup returns CDR1 WSHSY and CDR2 SAAADI. There are 18 residues in the CDR3. The CDR3 DNA sequence: TGCGCCAGCAGTGAGACGGGCGGAAGCGGGGGAACCCTTTCTACGCAGTATTTT. Protein product: CASSETGGSGGTLSTQYF.

The rearrangement joins TRBV30 to TRBJ2-1, with 13 bases aligning to TRBD2. The V and J ends lost 6 bases and 9 bases, in that order; junction bases with no gene match: 14. This CDR3 is built from 16 residues. CDR1 GTSNPN and CDR2 SVGIG come from the germline V gene (reference sequence). This chain's CDR3 is CACPFPTSGGRAEQFF. CDR3 DNA sequence: TGTGCCTGCCCCTTCCCGACTAGCGGGGGGAGGGCTGAGCAGTTCTTC.

The chain has TRBV6-5 and TRBJ1-5; TRBD1 matches 7 bases. CDR1 and CDR2 from the germline V gene are MNHEY and SVGAGI. V shed 6 bases and J 4 bases; nucleotides not matched to a gene: 6. There are 14 residues in the CDR3. The CDR3 sequence is CASSYSGQNQPQHF. The CDR3 DNA sequence: TGTGCCAGCAGCTATTCGGGACAGAATCAGCCCCAGCATTTT.

The chain uses TRBV11-2 and TRBJ2-3; D gene uncertain. Germline-derived CDR1 and CDR2 are SGHAT and FQNNGV. This CDR3 region has 13 residues. V lost 8 bases to trimming and J lost 2 bases, with 11 bases between them. CDR3: CASRGGYTDTQYF. The CDR3 nucleotides are TGTGCCAGCCGTGGCGGTTACACAGATACGCAGTATTTT.

V is TRBV4-2 and J is TRBJ1-2; 10 bases line up with TRBD1. V was pared by 0 bases and J by 6 bases, with 13 bases of the junction left unmatched. This CDR3 has 18 amino acids. CDR1 and CDR2 (germline): LGHNA, YNFKEQ. This CDR3 reads CASSQEQRSTGGIDGYTF. CDR3 bases: TGTGCCAGCAGCCAAGAGCAGAGGTCGACAGGGGGCATCGATGGCTACACCTTC.

The V call is TRBV9, the J call TRBJ2-1, with 10 bases fitting TRBD2. Germline lookup yields CDR1 SGDLS and CDR2 YYNGEE. The CDR3 totals 16 residues. J lost 8 bases, V lost 2 bases, and 10 bases had no gene match. DNA of the CDR3: TGTGCCAGCAGCGTGGAGCGGGGGGGCGCTCTTGATGAGCAGTTCTTC. Residues: CASSVERGGALDEQFF.

The chain recombines TRBV6-1 with TRBJ2-7, with D possibly matching TRBD2 (5 bases). V was shortened by 1 base and J by 4 bases, with 11 bases between the two germline ends. The CDR3 has 14 amino acids. Germline V gives CDR1 MNHNS, CDR2 SASEGT. The CDR3 coding sequence is TGTGCCAGCAGTGAAGATGGGAGACGATACGAGCAGTACTTC. Translation: CASSEDGRRYEQYF.

V usage is TRBV7-9 and J usage is TRBJ1-1; no clear D. The CDR3 covers 14 residues. V lost 3 bases and J 1 base, leaving 9 bases between the germline ends. Per germline, CDR1 SEHNR and CDR2 FQNEAQ (reference sequence). The DNA for the CDR3 is TGTGCCAGCAGCTTCAACAGAAAGAACACTGAAGCTTTCTTT. Amino acid sequence: CASSFNRKNTEAFF.

The rearrangement joins TRBV9 to TRBJ2-3, with D perhaps TRBD1 (5 bases). Germline assignment: CDR1 SGDLS and CDR2 YYNGEE. CDR3 length: 16 amino acids. V was shortened by 0 bases and J by 3 bases, with 14 bases between the two germline ends. CDR3 protein: CASSVGGRVTTDTQYF. The CDR3 DNA reads as TGTGCCAGCAGCGTAGGTGGCAGGGTGACGACAGATACGCAGTATTTT.

The chain uses TRBV27 and TRBJ1-2, with D possibly TRBD1 on 5 matching bases. Germline assignment: CDR1 MNHEY and CDR2 SMNVEV (reference sequence). V was pared by 9 bases and J by 5 bases, with 19 bases between. The CDR3 sequence is 14 residues long. The CDR3 DNA reads as TGTGCCAGTACCAACTCAGGGTCCTTGTATGGCTACACCTTC. This sequence encodes CASTNSGSLYGYTF.

The chain recombines TRBV28 with TRBJ2-2; 7 bases match TRBD1. The ends lost 5 bases at V and 5 bases at J; junction bases unmatched: 5. Germline-derived CDR1 and CDR2 are MDHEN and SYDVKM. The CDR3 totals 14 residues. CDR3 coding DNA: TGTGCCAGCAGTGACGAACAGGGGACCGGGGAGCTGTTTTTT. The encoded protein is CASSDEQGTGELFF.

This clone has only a few counts. The V and J genes are TRBV7-9 and TRBJ1-1; 8 nucleotides align to TRBD1. CDR3 length: 15 residues. Germline-derived CDR1 and CDR2 are SEHNR and FQNEAQ (reference sequence). The V gene end was trimmed by 5 bases and the J gene end by 5 bases; junction bases not matched to a gene: 10. The CDR3 region is CASSHSDRGGTEAFF. The CDR3 DNA sequence: TGTGCCAGCAGCCACTCCGACAGGGGAGGGACTGAAGCTTTCTTT.

The rearrangement links TRBV5-1 to TRBJ2-1; D not resolved. V lost 3 bases and J lost 5, with 12 bases in between. Germline V gives CDR1 SGHRS, CDR2 YFSETQ. This CDR3 comprises 14 residues. The CDR3 is CASSWSTVNNEQFF. CDR3 in DNA: TGCGCCAGCAGCTGGAGTACGGTTAACAATGAGCAGTTCTTC.

The chain couples TRBV27 to TRBJ2-1; 13 bases agree with TRBD2. Germline values: CDR1 MNHEY, CDR2 SMNVEV (reference sequence). V was clipped by 6 bases and J by 7 bases; unmatched bases: 6. The CDR3 loop spans 15 amino acids. CDR3: CASSSGTSGINEQFF. The CDR3 DNA is TGTGCCAGCAGCTCCGGGACTAGCGGGATTAATGAGCAGTTCTTC.